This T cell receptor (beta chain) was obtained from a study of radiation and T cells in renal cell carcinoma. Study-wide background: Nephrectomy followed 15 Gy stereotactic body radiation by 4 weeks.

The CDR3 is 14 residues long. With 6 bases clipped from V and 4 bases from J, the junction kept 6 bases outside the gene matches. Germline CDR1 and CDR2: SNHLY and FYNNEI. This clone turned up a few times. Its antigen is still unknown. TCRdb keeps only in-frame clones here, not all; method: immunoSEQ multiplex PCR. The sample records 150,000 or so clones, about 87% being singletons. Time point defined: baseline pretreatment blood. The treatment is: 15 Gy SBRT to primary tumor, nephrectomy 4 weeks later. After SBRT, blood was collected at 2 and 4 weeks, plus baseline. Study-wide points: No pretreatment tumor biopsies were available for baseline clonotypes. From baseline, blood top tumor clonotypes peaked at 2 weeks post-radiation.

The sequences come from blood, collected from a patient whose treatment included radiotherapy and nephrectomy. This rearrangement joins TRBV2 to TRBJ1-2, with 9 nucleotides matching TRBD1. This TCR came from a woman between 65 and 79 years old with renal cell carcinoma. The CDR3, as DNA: TGTGCCAGCAGGCCAGGACAGGGGATCTATGGCTACACCTTC. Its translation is CASRPGQGIYGYTF.